This is a list of T cell receptor beta chains from one sample in a study of CD8 T cells in Susac syndrome. TCRdb independently ran MiXCR on the immunoSEQ multiplex PCR reads; one entry per CDR3 protein. Altogether 100,000 to 150,000 distinct CDR3 sequences are present, around 94% being singletons, with the ten largest covering around 0.2%. What was sequenced was CD8+ T cells from PBMCs. The receptors were sampled from a human donor with Susac syndrome. CDR3s include the opening cysteine and the closing phenylalanine or tryptophan. Fields, in order: clone size, V gene, D gene, J gene, CDR3 DNA, CDR3 protein. D genes are given only for firm matches. Rows may omit the clone size; those that give it use once, few, many or a size class.

>NA|TRBV18|NA|TRBJ2-7
TGTGCCAGCTCACCTAGTCAGGGTTACTCCCACGAGCAGTACTTC
CASSPSQGYSHEQYF
>NA|TRBV4-1|NA|TRBJ2-7
TGCGCCAGCGGTCGGTACACCTGGGTCAACGAGCAGTACTTC
CASGRYTWVNEQYF
>NA|TRBV6-6|TRBD2|TRBJ2-7
TGTGCCAGCAGTTCCGAGCGGGAGTTTTACGAGCAGTACTTC
CASSSEREFYEQYF
>NA|TRBV5-1|TRBD2|TRBJ2-5
TGCGCCAGCAGCTCCGGACTAGCGGGGCGATTACAAGAGACCCAGTACTTC
CASSSGLAGRLQETQYF
>NA|TRBV30|TRBD1|TRBJ1-2
TGTGCCCTGGAAGGGACAGTCCTTTATGGCTACACCTTC
CALEGTVLYGYTF
>NA|TRBV11-2|NA|TRBJ2-7
TGTGCCAGCAGCCCTTTCGCTAGTCGGTCCGAGCAGTACTTC
CASSPFASRSEQYF
>NA|TRBV6-5|TRBD1|TRBJ1-2
TGTGCCATCAGTGAGTCCTGGGACAGTCTTGGCTACACCTTC
CAISESWDSLGYTF
>NA|TRBV27|NA|TRBJ2-5
TGTGCCAGCAGTCCCGGGGCAGCTGCCCCCCAAGAGACCCAGTACTTC
CASSPGAAAPQETQYF
>once|TRBV30|TRBD1|TRBJ2-1
TGTGCCTGGAGTGATGGGCAGGGGGCGTACAATGAGCAGTTCTTC
CAWSDGQGAYNEQFF
>NA|TRBV30|NA|TRBJ1-1
TGTGCCTGGAGTGTAGCAGGGAGCACTGAAGCTTTCTTT
CAWSVAGSTEAFF
>NA|TRBV7-9|NA|TRBJ2-1
TGTGCCAGCAGCTTATTTGGCAATGAGCAGTTCTTC
CASSLFGNEQFF
>NA|TRBV4-1|NA|TRBJ1-2
TGCGCCAGCAGCCAACTCACACTTAACTATGGCTACACCTTC
CASSQLTLNYGYTF
>NA|TRBV28|NA|TRBJ2-3
TGTGCCAGCAGTCCAACTGGGACTCTGGGGGATACGCAGTATTTT
CASSPTGTLGDTQYF
>NA|TRBV28|NA|TRBJ1-2
TGTGCCACCGTGCCCTCCGAGGCCGTGGGATCTGGCTACACCTTC
CATVPSEAVGSGYTF
>NA|TRBV28|NA|TRBJ2-1
TGTGCCAGCAGTTTGGGAGGAGGTTCTGAGTTCTTC
CASSLGGGSEFF
>NA|TRBV11-1|NA|TRBJ2-7
TGTGCCAGCAACCCAGGAGGGCCTTCCTACGAGCAGTACTTC
CASNPGGPSYEQYF
>once|TRBV19|NA|TRBJ1-5
TGTGCCAGTAGTATAGCCCGCCGGGGCAATCAGCCCCAGCATTTT
CASSIARRGNQPQHF
>NA|TRBV19|TRBD2|TRBJ2-1
TGTGCCAGTAGTAGCGCCGGGACTAGTTACAATGAGCAGTTCTTC
CASSSAGTSYNEQFF
>NA|TRBV7-2|TRBD2|TRBJ2-1
TGTGCCAGCAGCGCGCCGGGACTAGGGGAAGATGAGCAGTTCTTC
CASSAPGLGEDEQFF
>once|TRBV19|NA|TRBJ2-1
TGTGCCAGTAGTATAATCTGGGGCCCCTACAATGAGCAGTTCTTC
CASSIIWGPYNEQFF
>NA|TRBV9|NA|TRBJ2-2
TGTGCCAGCAGCGTAGAGGGGGAGAACACCGGGGAGCTGTTTTTT
CASSVEGENTGELFF
>NA|TRBV28|NA|TRBJ2-7
TGTGCCAGCAGTTTTGTGGGGGGGCCGGGCGAGCAGTACTTC
CASSFVGGPGEQYF
>NA|TRBV5-6|TRBD2|TRBJ2-1
TGTGCCAGCAGCTTGGGGGCTAGCGGCCAGTACAATGAGCAGTTCTTC
CASSLGASGQYNEQFF
>NA|TRBV12-3/TRBV12-4|TRBD1|TRBJ1-5
TGTGCCAGCAGTATGGGGACAGGGGATCAGCCCCAGCATTTT
CASSMGTGDQPQHF
>NA|TRBV28|NA|TRBJ2-1
TGTGCCAGCAGTAACAGGGAAACGTTCTACAATGAGCAGTTCTTC
CASSNRETFYNEQFF
>NA|TRBV29-1|NA|TRBJ1-1
TGCAGCGCTAGCACAGCAGACACTGAAGCTTTCTTT
CSASTADTEAFF
>NA|TRBV9|TRBD2|TRBJ2-1
TGTGCCAGCAGCTCACAGACTAGCGGGGACACCTACAATGAGCAGTTCTTC
CASSSQTSGDTYNEQFF
>NA|TRBV5-6|NA|TRBJ1-6
TGTGCCAGCAGCTTGGCCGGTCGGGGACACGGGAGTTCACCCCTCCACTTT
CASSLAGRGHGSSPLHF
>NA|TRBV24-1|NA|TRBJ2-1
TGTGCCACCAGAGCAGTCCAGGGCGATGAGCAGTTCTTC
CATRAVQGDEQFF
>NA|TRBV6-5|NA|TRBJ1-1
TGTGCCAGCAGTTACTCGACCGGGGGGGCGAACACTGAAGCTTTCTTT
CASSYSTGGANTEAFF
>NA|TRBV30|TRBD2|TRBJ2-1
TGTGCCTGGCTGGTGACTAGCGGGAGTCCCAATGAGCAGTTCTTC
CAWLVTSGSPNEQFF
>NA|TRBV4-1|NA|TRBJ1-2
TGCGCCAGCAGCCAAGTCACCGGGACGTTGGGCTACACCTTC
CASSQVTGTLGYTF
>NA|TRBV4-3|TRBD2|TRBJ2-5
TGCGCCAGCAGCCAATTCGTACGCGGGAGGGCCCCAGAGACCCAGTACTTC
CASSQFVRGRAPETQYF